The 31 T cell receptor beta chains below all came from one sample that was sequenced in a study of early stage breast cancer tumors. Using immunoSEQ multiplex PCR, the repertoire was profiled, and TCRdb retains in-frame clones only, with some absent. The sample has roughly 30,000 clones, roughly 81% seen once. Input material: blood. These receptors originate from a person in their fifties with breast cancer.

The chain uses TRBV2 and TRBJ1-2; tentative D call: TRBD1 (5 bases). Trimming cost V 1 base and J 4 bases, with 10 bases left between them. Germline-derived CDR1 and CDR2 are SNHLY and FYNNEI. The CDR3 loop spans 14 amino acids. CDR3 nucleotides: TGTGCCAGCAGTGAAGAAGGGGCTGGCTATGGCTACACCTTC. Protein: CASSEEGAGYGYTF.

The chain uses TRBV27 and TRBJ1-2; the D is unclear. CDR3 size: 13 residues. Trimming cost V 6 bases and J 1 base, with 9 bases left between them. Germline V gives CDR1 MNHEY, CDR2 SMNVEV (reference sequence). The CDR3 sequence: CASRDTINYGYTF. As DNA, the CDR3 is TGTGCCAGCAGAGACACGATTAACTATGGCTACACCTTC.

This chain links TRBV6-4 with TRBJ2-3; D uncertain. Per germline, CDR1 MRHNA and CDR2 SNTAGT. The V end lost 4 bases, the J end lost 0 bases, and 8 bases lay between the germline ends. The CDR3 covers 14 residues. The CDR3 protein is CASSVTDSTDTQYF. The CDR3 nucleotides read TGTGCCAGCAGTGTCACCGACAGCACAGATACGCAGTATTTT.

CDR3 protein: CASRMTGTGPHEQYF. In DNA, the CDR3 is TGTGCCAGCAGAATGACCGGGACAGGGCCCCACGAGCAGTACTTC. This sequence joins TRBV2 and TRBJ2-7; 9 nucleotides agree with TRBD1. The CDR3 contains 15 residues. V trimming: 6 bases; J trimming: 5 bases; junction bases outside the gene matches: 11. Germline-derived CDR1 and CDR2 are SNHLY and FYNNEI.

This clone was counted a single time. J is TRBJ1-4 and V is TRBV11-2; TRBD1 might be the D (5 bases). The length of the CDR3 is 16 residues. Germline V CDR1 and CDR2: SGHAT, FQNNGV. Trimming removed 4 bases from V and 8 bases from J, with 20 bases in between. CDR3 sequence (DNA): TGTGCCAGCAGCTCCTACCTCCCGGGGCTGAGGGAAAAACTGTTTTTT. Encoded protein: CASSSYLPGLREKLFF.

The CDR3 loop is CASSYSSSGETQYF. DNA of the CDR3: TGTGCCAGCAGTTACTCATCCTCTGGGGAGACCCAGTACTTC. The chain carries TRBV6-6 and TRBJ2-5; D is undetermined. Germline CDR1 is MNHNY and CDR2 is SVGAGI (reference sequence). Trimming cost V 0 bases and J 5 bases, with 10 bases left between them. The CDR3 length is 14 residues.

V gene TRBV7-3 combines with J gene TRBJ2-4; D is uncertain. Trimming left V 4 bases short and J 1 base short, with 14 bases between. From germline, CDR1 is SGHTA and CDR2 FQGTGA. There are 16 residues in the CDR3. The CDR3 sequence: CASSSMGSGAKNIQYF. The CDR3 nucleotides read TGTGCCAGCAGCTCAATGGGATCTGGCGCCAAAAACATTCAGTACTTC.

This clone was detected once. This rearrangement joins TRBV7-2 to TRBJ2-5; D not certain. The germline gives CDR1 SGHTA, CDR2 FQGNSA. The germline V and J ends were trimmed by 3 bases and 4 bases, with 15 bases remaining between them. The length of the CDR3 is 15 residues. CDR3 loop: CASSFFEEPGETQYF. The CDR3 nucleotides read TGTGCCAGCAGCTTTTTTGAAGAACCAGGAGAGACCCAGTACTTC.

In DNA form, the CDR3 reads TGTGCCAGCAGTTACCCCACAATCGCTGGCGATTCACCCCTCCACTTT. Its translation is CASSYPTIAGDSPLHF. The chain links TRBV6-5 to TRBJ1-6; D uncertain. The CDR3 contains 16 residues. In germline, CDR1 is MNHEY, CDR2 SVGAGI. V lost 2 bases and J lost 8, with 16 bases in between.

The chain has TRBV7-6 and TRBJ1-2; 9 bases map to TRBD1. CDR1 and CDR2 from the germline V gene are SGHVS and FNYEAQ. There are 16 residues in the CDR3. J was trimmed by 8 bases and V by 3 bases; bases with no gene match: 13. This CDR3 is CASSFTPGTGHWGYTF. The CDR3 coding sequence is TGTGCCAGCAGCTTTACCCCCGGGACAGGGCATTGGGGCTACACCTTC.

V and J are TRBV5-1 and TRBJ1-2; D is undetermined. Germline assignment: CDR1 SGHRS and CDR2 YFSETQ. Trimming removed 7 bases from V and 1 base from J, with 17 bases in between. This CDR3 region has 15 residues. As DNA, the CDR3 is TGCGCCAGCCAACAGAGCGAAGACTTTAACTATGGCTACACCTTC. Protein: CASQQSEDFNYGYTF.

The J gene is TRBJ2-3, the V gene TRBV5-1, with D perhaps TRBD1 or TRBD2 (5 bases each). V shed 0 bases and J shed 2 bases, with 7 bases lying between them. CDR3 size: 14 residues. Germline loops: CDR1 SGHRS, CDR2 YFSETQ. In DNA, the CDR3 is TGCGCCAGCAGCTTGGCGGGGACCACAGATACGCAGTATTTT. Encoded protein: CASSLAGTTDTQYF.

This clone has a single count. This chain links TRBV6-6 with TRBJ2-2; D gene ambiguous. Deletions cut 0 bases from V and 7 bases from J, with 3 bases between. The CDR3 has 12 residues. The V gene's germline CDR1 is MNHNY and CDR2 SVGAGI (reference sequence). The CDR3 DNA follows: TGTGCCAGCAGTTACTCCTACGGGGAGCTGTTTTTT. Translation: CASSYSYGELFF.

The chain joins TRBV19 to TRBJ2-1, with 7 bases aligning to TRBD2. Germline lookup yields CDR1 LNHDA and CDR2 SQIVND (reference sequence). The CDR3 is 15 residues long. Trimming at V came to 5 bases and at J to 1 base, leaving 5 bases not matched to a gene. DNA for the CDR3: TGTGCCAGTAGTCGTGGCGGGAGTTCCTACAATGAGCAGTTCTTC. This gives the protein CASSRGGSSYNEQFF.

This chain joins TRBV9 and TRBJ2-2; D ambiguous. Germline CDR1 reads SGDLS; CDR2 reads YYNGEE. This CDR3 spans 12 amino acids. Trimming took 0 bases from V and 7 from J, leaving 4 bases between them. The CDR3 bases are TGTGCCAGCAGCGTAGAACGCGGGGAGCTGTTTTTT. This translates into CASSVERGELFF.

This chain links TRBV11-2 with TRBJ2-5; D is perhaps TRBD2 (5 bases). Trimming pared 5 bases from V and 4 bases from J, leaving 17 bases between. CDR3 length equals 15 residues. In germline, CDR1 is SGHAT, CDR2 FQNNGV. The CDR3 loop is CASSTGWEYRETQYF. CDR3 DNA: TGTGCCAGCAGCACGGGGTGGGAGTACAGAGAGACCCAGTACTTC.

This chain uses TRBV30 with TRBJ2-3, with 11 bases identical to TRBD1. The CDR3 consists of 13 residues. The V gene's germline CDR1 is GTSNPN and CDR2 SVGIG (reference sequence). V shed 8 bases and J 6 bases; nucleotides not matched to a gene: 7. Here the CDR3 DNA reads TGTGCCCGCGGGACAGGGGGGTTGGATACGCAGTATTTT. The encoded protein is CARGTGGLDTQYF. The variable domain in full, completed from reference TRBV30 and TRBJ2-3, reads SQTIHQWPATLVQPVGSPLSLECTVEGTSNPNLYWYRQAAGRGLQLLFYSVGIGQISSEVPQNLSASRPQDRQFILSSKKLLLSDSGFYLCARGTGGLDTQYFGPGTRLTVL.

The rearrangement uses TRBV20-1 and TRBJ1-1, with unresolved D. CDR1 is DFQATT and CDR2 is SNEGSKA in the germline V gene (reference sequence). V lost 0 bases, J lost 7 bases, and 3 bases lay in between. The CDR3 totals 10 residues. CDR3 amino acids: CSARDGEAFF. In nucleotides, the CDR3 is TGCAGTGCTAGAGATGGTGAAGCTTTCTTT.

The CDR3 bases are TGTGCCAGCAGCTTAGGACAGGGTCGGACTGAAGCTTTCTTT. As protein: CASSLGQGRTEAFF. This chain joins TRBV7-6 and TRBJ1-1; 7 nucleotides match TRBD1. CDR3 length equals 14 residues. V lost 1 base to trimming and J lost 5 bases; unmatched junction nucleotides: 4. The germline gives CDR1 SGHVS, CDR2 FNYEAQ.

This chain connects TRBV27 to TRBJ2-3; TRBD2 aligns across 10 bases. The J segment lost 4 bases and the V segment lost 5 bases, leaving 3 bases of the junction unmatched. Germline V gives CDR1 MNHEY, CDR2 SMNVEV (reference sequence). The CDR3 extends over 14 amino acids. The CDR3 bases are TGTGCCAGCAGTCCCGGGACTAGCGCAGATACGCAGTATTTT. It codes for CASSPGTSADTQYF.

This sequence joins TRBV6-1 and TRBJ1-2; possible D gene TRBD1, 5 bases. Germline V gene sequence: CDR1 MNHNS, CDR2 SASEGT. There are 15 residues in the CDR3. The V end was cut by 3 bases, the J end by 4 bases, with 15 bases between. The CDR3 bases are TGTGCCAGCAGTGAGGGTGGCAGGGCTAGCTATGGCTACACCTTC. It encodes CASSEGGRASYGYTF.

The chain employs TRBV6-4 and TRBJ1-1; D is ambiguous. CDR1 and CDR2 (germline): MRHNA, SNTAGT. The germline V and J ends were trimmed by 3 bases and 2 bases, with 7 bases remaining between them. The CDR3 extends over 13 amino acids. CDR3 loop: CASSEIPNTEAFF. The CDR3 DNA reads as TGTGCCAGCAGTGAAATCCCCAACACTGAAGCTTTCTTT.

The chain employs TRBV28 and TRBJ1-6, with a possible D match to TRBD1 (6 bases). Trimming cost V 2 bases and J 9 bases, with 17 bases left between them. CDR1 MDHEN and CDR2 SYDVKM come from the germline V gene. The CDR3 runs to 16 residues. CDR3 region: CASSLSGGGQGSPLHF. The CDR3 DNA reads TGTGCCAGCAGTTTAAGTGGTGGGGGCCAGGGTTCACCCCTCCACTTT.

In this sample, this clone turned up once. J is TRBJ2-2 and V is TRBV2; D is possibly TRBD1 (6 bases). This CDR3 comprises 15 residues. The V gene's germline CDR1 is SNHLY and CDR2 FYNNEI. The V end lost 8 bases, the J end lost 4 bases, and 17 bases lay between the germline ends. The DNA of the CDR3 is TGTGCCAGCGGAAACAGGGATCGCGGCACCGGGGAGCTGTTTTTT. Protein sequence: CASGNRDRGTGELFF.

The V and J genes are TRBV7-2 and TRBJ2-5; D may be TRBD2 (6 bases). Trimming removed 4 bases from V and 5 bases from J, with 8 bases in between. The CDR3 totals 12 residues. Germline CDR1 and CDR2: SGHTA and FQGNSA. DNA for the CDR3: TGTGCCAGCAGCTGGGACTTGGAGACCCAGTACTTC. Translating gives CASSWDLETQYF.

The CDR3 region is CASSGTGNTGELFF. Written as DNA, the CDR3 is TGTGCCAGCTCCGGGACAGGGAACACCGGGGAGCTGTTTTTT. The gene calls are TRBV2 and TRBJ2-2; 8 bases are shared with TRBD1. The CDR3 spans 14 residues. Trimming cost V 8 bases and J 1 base; bases outside gene matches: 3. Per the germline V gene, CDR1 is SNHLY and CDR2 is FYNNEI.

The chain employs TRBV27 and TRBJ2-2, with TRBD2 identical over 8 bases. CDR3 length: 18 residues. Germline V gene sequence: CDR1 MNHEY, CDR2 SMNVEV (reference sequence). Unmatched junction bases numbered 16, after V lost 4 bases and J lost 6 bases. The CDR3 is CASSYTSLGAGEAGELFF. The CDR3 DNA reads TGTGCCAGCAGTTACACATCCCTTGGAGCGGGAGAGGCCGGGGAGCTGTTTTTT.

CDR3 residues: CASSPLQGGAYNEQFF. The CDR3 DNA reads TGTGCCAGCAGCCCCCTACAGGGGGGAGCGTACAATGAGCAGTTCTTC. The gene calls are TRBV27 and TRBJ2-1; TRBD1 aligns across 8 bases. This CDR3 has 16 amino acids. The germline gives CDR1 MNHEY, CDR2 SMNVEV (reference sequence). Trimming cost V 6 bases and J 4 bases; bases outside gene matches: 11.

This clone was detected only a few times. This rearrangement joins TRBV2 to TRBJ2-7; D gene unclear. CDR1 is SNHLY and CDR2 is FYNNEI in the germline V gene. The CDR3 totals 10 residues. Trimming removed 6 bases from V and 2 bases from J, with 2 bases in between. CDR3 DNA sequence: TGTGCCAGCAGCCCCTACGAGCAGTACTTC. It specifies CASSPYEQYF.

The CDR3 region is CASSSGTSGGLSSYNEQFF. The CDR3 DNA sequence: TGCGCCAGCAGCTCCGGGACTAGCGGGGGGCTCAGCTCCTACAATGAGCAGTTCTTC. The V call is TRBV5-1, the J call TRBJ2-1; TRBD2 matches at 15 bases. CDR1 is SGHRS and CDR2 is YFSETQ in the germline V gene. V was clipped by 3 bases and J by 0 bases; unmatched bases: 7. This CDR3 is built from 19 residues.

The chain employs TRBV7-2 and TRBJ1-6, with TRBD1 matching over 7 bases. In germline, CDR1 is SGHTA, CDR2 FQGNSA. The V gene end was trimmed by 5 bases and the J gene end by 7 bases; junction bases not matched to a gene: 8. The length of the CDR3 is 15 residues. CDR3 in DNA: TGTGCCAGCAGCCGCCGTGGACAGGCCAATTCACCCCTCCACTTT. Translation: CASSRRGQANSPLHF. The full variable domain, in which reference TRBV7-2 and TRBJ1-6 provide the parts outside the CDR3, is GAGVSQSPSNKVTEKGKDVELRCDPISGHTALYWYRQSLGQGLEFLIYFQGNSAPDKSGLPSDRFSAERTGGSVSTLTIQRTQQEDSAVYLCASSRRGQANSPLHFGNGTRLTVT.